These T cell receptor beta chains were read from a single sample in a study of cytomegalovirus exposure and HLA in healthy donors. Clones were read by immunoSEQ multiplex PCR, and TCRdb kept only the in-frame ones, dropping some. In the table there are around 54,000 clones, 60% to 85% of which are singletons. Sequencing input: PBMCs. These receptors all come from a man aged 30 to 39 in good health and CMV-seropositive. The CDR3 runs from the conserved cysteine through the conserved F or W. Fields, in order: D gene, V gene, clone size, J gene, CDR3 protein, CDR3 DNA. A D gene is named only where the DNA matches it firmly. Not every row has a clone size; where given, it reads once, few, many or a size class.

>TRBD1|TRBV5-4|NA|TRBJ2-2
CASSIDRGRGELFF
TGTGCCAGCAGCATAGACAGGGGGAGGGGGGAGCTGTTTTTT
>NA|TRBV25-1|NA|TRBJ1-2
CASSESSPNRYGYTF
TGTGCCAGCAGTGAGTCGAGTCCGAACCGATATGGCTACACCTTC
>NA|TRBV2|NA|TRBJ2-7
CASTEGLLGGEQYF
TGTGCCAGCACCGAAGGCCTGCTGGGGGGCGAGCAGTACTTC
>TRBD1|TRBV7-2|NA|TRBJ2-1
CASSSGQGENEQFF
TGTGCCAGCAGCTCGGGACAGGGTGAGAATGAGCAGTTCTTC
>NA|TRBV19|once|TRBJ1-3
CASNRYEAASGNTIYF
TGTGCCAGTAATCGATACGAGGCCGCCTCTGGAAACACCATATATTTT
>NA|TRBV7-9|NA|TRBJ2-2
CASSSRQGGDGELFF
TGTGCCAGCTCCTCCCGACAGGGAGGAGACGGGGAGCTGTTTTTT
>NA|TRBV4-1|NA|TRBJ2-7
CASSQERVSSNEQYF
TGCGCCAGCAGCCAAGAGCGGGTCTCCTCCAACGAGCAGTACTTC
>NA|TRBV7-3|NA|TRBJ2-5
CASSAEPQETQYF
TGTGCCAGCAGCGCGGAGCCTCAAGAGACCCAGTACTTC
>NA|TRBV29-1|NA|TRBJ1-1
CSVSSATGNTEAFF
TGCAGCGTTTCCTCCGCGACTGGGAACACTGAAGCTTTCTTT
>NA|TRBV19|NA|TRBJ2-7
CASSVRTDSYEQYF
TGTGCCAGTAGTGTACGGACTGATTCCTACGAGCAGTACTTC
>TRBD1|TRBV9|once|TRBJ2-5
CASSSTTGGAGETQYF
TGTGCCAGCAGCTCTACTACAGGGGGCGCGGGAGAGACCCAGTACTTC
>NA|TRBV11-2|NA|TRBJ2-5
CASSSDSNPETQYF
TGTGCCAGCAGCTCCGACTCCAACCCAGAGACCCAGTACTTC
>NA|TRBV18|NA|TRBJ2-7
CASSPIGREVDEQYF
TGTGCCAGCTCACCAATAGGCAGGGAGGTGGATGAGCAGTACTTC
>NA|TRBV19|NA|TRBJ2-3
CASRYGTSTDTQYF
TGTGCCAGTAGGTACGGTACTAGCACAGATACGCAGTATTTT
>NA|TRBV21-1|NA|TRBJ2-7
CASSPPTGTPSYEQYF
TGTGCCAGCAGCCCCCCGACCGGGACACCTTCCTACGAGCAGTACTTC
>NA|TRBV4-1|few|TRBJ1-5
CASSQGGRGANNQPQHF
TGCGCCAGCAGCCAAGGGGGTCGGGGGGCGAACAATCAGCCCCAGCATTTT
>TRBD2|TRBV10-1|once|TRBJ2-3
CASMGGSDTQYF
TGCGCCAGCATGGGGGGGTCCGATACGCAGTATTTT
>TRBD1|TRBV7-8|NA|TRBJ2-7
CASSLGAVRTGGYEQYF
TGTGCCAGCAGCTTAGGGGCGGTGAGGACAGGGGGCTACGAGCAGTACTTC
>TRBD1|TRBV6-6|few|TRBJ1-2
CASSDGTAYYGYTF
TGTGCCAGCAGTGACGGGACAGCCTACTATGGCTACACCTTC
>TRBD2|TRBV7-8|NA|TRBJ2-7
CASSFPRGGFRNEQYF
TGTGCCAGCAGCTTTCCCCGGGGGGGGTTCAGGAACGAGCAGTACTTC
>NA|TRBV5-6|few|TRBJ2-7
CASSNSQSSYEQYF
TGTGCCAGCAGCAACTCACAGAGCTCCTACGAGCAGTACTTC
>NA|TRBV7-2|NA|TRBJ1-1
CASSFAVNTEAFF
TGTGCCAGCAGCTTCGCGGTGAACACTGAAGCTTTCTTT
>NA|TRBV30|NA|TRBJ1-3
CAWSPGNSYSGNTIYF
TGTGCCTGGAGTCCGGGAAATTCGTACTCTGGAAACACCATATATTTT
>NA|TRBV7-8|NA|TRBJ2-2
CASSFYSMNTGELFF
TGTGCCAGCAGCTTTTACAGCATGAACACCGGGGAGCTGTTTTTT
>TRBD2|TRBV5-1|NA|TRBJ2-5
CASSLMSRGNQETQYF
TGCGCCAGCAGCTTGATGTCGCGGGGGAACCAAGAGACCCAGTACTTC
>TRBD2|TRBV6-4|NA|TRBJ2-1
CASSERGAPSSYNEQFF
TGTGCCAGCAGTGAGCGGGGGGCCCCGAGCTCCTACAATGAGCAGTTCTTC
>NA|TRBV9|NA|TRBJ2-3
CASSVASGTDTQYF
TGTGCCAGCAGCGTAGCTAGCGGCACAGATACGCAGTATTTT
>NA|TRBV6-1|few|TRBJ1-6
CASLVRGSPLHF
TGTGCCAGTCTCGTAAGAGGTTCACCCCTCCACTTT
>TRBD1|TRBV30|few|TRBJ1-6
CAWSGAGTDYNSPLHF
TGTGCCTGGAGCGGTGCCGGGACAGATTATAATTCACCCCTCCACTTT
>TRBD1|TRBV7-9|NA|TRBJ2-7
CASSFGQGLNEQYF
TGTGCCAGCAGCTTCGGACAGGGGTTAAACGAGCAGTACTTC
>TRBD1|TRBV13|NA|TRBJ2-5
CASSLGGTEEETQYF
TGTGCCAGCAGCTTAGGCGGGACAGAGGAAGAGACCCAGTACTTC
>TRBD1|TRBV15|NA|TRBJ1-4
CATSRGWTGLDEKLFF
TGTGCCACCAGCAGGGGATGGACAGGGCTGGATGAAAAACTGTTTTTT
>NA|TRBV29-1|NA|TRBJ2-5
CSVAGGSQETQYF
TGCAGCGTTGCCGGGGGTTCCCAAGAGACCCAGTACTTC
>NA|TRBV6-4|NA|TRBJ2-1
CASSDSEGSHNEQFF
TGTGCCAGCAGTGACTCGGAGGGCAGCCACAATGAGCAGTTCTTC
>TRBD2|TRBV27|once|TRBJ2-7
CASSDTGGRVRSYEQYF
TGTGCCAGCAGTGACACGGGAGGGAGGGTCCGCTCCTACGAGCAGTACTTC
>TRBD1|TRBV7-3|NA|TRBJ1-1
CASSLGQGEAFF
TGTGCCAGCAGCCTAGGACAGGGTGAAGCTTTCTTT
>TRBD1|TRBV7-8|NA|TRBJ1-4
CASSLNRGSNEKLFF
TGTGCCAGCAGCTTGAACAGGGGGAGCAATGAAAAACTGTTTTTT
>NA|TRBV7-9|NA|TRBJ1-1
CASSRGQAKNTEAFF
TGTGCCAGCAGCCGGGGACAAGCTAAAAACACTGAAGCTTTCTTT
>NA|TRBV5-6|once|TRBJ2-7
CASSLEAGWVTYEQYF
TGTGCCAGCAGCTTGGAGGCGGGGTGGGTTACCTACGAGCAGTACTTC
>NA|TRBV7-2|NA|TRBJ2-3
CASSSNLIRTDTQYF
TGTGCCAGCAGCTCGAACTTAATCCGCACAGATACGCAGTATTTT
>TRBD2|TRBV4-2|NA|TRBJ2-1
CASSSDGGLAFNEQFF
TGTGCCAGCAGCTCCGATGGCGGACTAGCATTCAATGAGCAGTTCTTC
>TRBD1|TRBV5-1|few|TRBJ2-1
CASSLVGTGGNEQFF
TGCGCCAGCAGCTTGGTAGGGACAGGGGGCAATGAGCAGTTCTTC
>TRBD1|TRBV5-6|NA|TRBJ1-2
CASSDPGQGGGYTF
TGTGCCAGCAGCGACCCGGGGCAGGGGGGTGGCTACACCTTC
>NA|TRBV9|NA|TRBJ2-7
CASSVGSGTSYEQYF
TGTGCCAGCAGCGTAGGGAGCGGAACGTCCTACGAGCAGTACTTC
>NA|TRBV5-1|NA|TRBJ2-6
CASRAIAGAGANVLTF
TGCGCCAGCAGGGCTATCGCAGGGGCCGGGGCCAACGTCCTGACTTTC
>NA|TRBV30|NA|TRBJ2-7
CAWRANLHEQYF
TGTGCCTGGAGGGCCAACCTTCACGAGCAGTACTTC
>TRBD1|TRBV11-2|NA|TRBJ1-2
CASSSLGTGGGDGYTF
TGTGCCAGCAGCTCCTTGGGGACAGGGGGGGGCGATGGCTACACCTTC
>NA|TRBV28|NA|TRBJ1-2
CASSFADRVYGYTF
TGTGCCAGCAGTTTTGCGGATCGAGTCTATGGCTACACCTTC
>TRBD1|TRBV7-2|NA|TRBJ1-2
CASSRSRDSYGYTF
TGTGCCAGCAGCCGAAGCCGGGACAGCTATGGCTACACCTTC
>TRBD2|TRBV7-8|NA|TRBJ2-1
CASSLGAGGPVEQFF
TGTGCCAGCAGCTTAGGAGCGGGGGGGCCGGTTGAGCAGTTCTTC
>TRBD1|TRBV10-3|NA|TRBJ1-2
CAISTRTGGEPGYTF
TGTGCCATCAGTACAAGGACAGGGGGCGAGCCTGGCTACACCTTC
>NA|TRBV5-4|NA|TRBJ2-5
CASSLLHLQETQYF
TGTGCCAGCAGCTTATTACACCTCCAAGAGACCCAGTACTTC
>NA|TRBV19|NA|TRBJ2-1
CASSTQDSYNEQFF
TGTGCCAGTAGTACCCAGGACTCCTACAATGAGCAGTTCTTC
>NA|TRBV5-1|once|TRBJ2-5
CASSSRPGDQETQYF
TGCGCCAGCAGCTCACGTCCCGGGGACCAAGAGACCCAGTACTTC
>NA|TRBV11-2|NA|TRBJ2-2
CASSRASDTGELFF
TGTGCCAGCAGCCGCGCTAGCGACACCGGGGAGCTGTTTTTT
>NA|TRBV13|NA|TRBJ2-5
CASSPTGGLETQYF
TGTGCCAGCAGCCCTACCGGGGGTTTGGAGACCCAGTACTTC
>TRBD1|TRBV7-9|NA|TRBJ2-2
CASSSRTGGFTGELFF
TGTGCCAGCAGCTCACGGACAGGGGGCTTCACCGGGGAGCTGTTTTTT
>NA|TRBV29-1|NA|TRBJ1-3
CSALNRVGNTIYF
TGCAGCGCTCTCAACAGGGTTGGAAACACCATATATTTT
>TRBD1|TRBV6-1|NA|TRBJ2-2
CASRAGTETTGELFF
TGTGCCAGCAGAGCCGGGACAGAGACCACCGGGGAGCTGTTTTTT